The clone carrying this TCR beta chain was counted only a few times. This entry belongs to a study of Graves' ophthalmopathy and Graves' hyperthyroidism. Amplification from RNA transcripts yielded the TCR beta CDR3 regions. First-round RT-PCR used HTBI primers; second-round multiplex PCR followed. TCRdb re-called the multiplex PCR reads with MiXCR, one entry per CDR3 protein. The table has around 1,200,000 distinct CDR3 sequences, about 36% seen once; the top ten hold 11%. Sequencing used peripheral blood or thyroid tissue (not recorded which). The TCR was taken from an adult man with Graves' hyperthyroidism.

CDR3 amino acids: CSVEVSGGYEQYF. The CDR3 bases are TGCAGCGTTGAAGTTAGCGGGGGTTACGAGCAGTACTTC. This sequence joins TRBV29-1 and TRBJ2-7; 9 bases match TRBD2. The CDR3 is 13 residues long. Germline trimming cut 1 base from V and 4 bases from J; bases unmatched to any gene: 2. The V gene's germline CDR1 is SQVTM and CDR2 ANQGSEA.